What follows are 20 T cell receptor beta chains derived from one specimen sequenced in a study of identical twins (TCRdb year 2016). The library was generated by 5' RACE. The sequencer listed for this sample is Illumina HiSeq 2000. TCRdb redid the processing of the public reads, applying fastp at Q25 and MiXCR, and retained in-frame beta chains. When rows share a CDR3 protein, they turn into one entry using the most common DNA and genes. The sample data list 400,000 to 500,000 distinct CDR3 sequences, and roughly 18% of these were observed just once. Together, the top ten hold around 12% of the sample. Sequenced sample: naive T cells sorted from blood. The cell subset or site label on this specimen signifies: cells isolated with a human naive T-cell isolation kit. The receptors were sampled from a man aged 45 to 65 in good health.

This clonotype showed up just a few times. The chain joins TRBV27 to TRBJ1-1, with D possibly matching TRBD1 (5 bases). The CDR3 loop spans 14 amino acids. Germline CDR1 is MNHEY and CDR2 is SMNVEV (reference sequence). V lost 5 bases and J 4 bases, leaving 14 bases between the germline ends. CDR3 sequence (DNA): TGTGCCAGCAGTCAGACCCTAAGGGGCACTGAAGCTTTCTTT. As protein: CASSQTLRGTEAFF.

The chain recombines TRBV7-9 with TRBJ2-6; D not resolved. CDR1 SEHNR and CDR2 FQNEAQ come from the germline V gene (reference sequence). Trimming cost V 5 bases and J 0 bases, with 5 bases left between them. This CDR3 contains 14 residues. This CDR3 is CASSANSGANVLTF. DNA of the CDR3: TGTGCCAGCAGCGCCAACTCTGGGGCCAACGTCCTGACTTTC.

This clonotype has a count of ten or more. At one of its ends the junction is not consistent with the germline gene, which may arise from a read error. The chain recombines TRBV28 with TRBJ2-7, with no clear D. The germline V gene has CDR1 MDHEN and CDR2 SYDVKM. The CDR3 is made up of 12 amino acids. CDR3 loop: CASRSSSYEQYF. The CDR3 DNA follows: TGCGCCAGCAGATCCAGCTCCTACGAGCAGTACTTC.

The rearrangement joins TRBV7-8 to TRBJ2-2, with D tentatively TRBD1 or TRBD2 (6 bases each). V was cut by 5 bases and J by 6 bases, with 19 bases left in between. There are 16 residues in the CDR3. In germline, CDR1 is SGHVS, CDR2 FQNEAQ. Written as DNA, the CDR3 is TGTGCCAGCAGCCCGGGGGCAGTCGGACCCCCCGGGGAGCTGTTTTTT. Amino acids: CASSPGAVGPPGELFF.

CDR3 sequence reads: CSASGTGRGTEAFF. The CDR3 DNA reads as TGCAGTGCTTCCGGGACAGGGAGGGGCACTGAAGCTTTCTTT. The genes are TRBV20-1 and TRBJ1-1; the match to TRBD1 covers 9 bases. Trimming took 5 bases from V and 4 from J; bases not matched to a gene: 8. Germline assignment: CDR1 DFQATT and CDR2 SNEGSKA (reference sequence). CDR3 length equals 14 residues.

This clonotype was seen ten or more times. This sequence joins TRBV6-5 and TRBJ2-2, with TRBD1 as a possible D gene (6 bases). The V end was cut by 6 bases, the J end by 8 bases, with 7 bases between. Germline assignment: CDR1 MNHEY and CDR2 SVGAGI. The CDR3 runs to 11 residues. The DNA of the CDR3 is TGTGCCAGCAGAGGGGGTGGGGAGCTGTTTTTT. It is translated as CASRGGGELFF.

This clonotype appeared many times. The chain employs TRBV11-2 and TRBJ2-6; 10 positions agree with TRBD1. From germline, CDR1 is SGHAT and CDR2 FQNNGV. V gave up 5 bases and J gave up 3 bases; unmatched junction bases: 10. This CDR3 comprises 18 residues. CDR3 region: CASSRQGARGSGANVLTF. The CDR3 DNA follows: TGTGCCAGCAGCCGACAGGGGGCTCGGGGAAGTGGGGCCAACGTCCTGACTTTC.

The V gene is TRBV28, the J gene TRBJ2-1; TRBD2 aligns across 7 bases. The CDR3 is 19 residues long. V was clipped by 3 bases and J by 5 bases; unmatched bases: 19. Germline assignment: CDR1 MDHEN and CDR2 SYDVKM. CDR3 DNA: TGTGCCAGCAGTTTGGGTCGGAGTGGGAGGGCCCTCTGGAACAATGAGCAGTTCTTC. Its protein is CASSLGRSGRALWNNEQFF.

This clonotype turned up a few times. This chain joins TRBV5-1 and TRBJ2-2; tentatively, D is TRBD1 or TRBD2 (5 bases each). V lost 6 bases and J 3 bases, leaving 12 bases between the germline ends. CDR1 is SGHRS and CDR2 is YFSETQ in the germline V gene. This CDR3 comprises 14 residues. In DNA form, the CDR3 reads TGCGCCAGCAACCGGGGCCGGGACACCGGGGAGCTGTTTTTT. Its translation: CASNRGRDTGELFF.

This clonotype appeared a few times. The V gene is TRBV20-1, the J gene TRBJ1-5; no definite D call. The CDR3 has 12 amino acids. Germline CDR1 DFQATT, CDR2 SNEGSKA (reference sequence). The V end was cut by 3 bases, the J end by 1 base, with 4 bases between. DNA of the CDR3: TGCAGTGCTAGCGGCAGCAATCAGCCCCAGCATTTT. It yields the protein CSASGSNQPQHF.

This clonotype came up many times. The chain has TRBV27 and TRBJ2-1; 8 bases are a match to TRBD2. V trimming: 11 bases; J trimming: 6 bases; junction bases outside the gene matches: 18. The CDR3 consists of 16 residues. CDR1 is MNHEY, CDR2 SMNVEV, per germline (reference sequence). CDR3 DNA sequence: TGTGCCGCAAAGGACAGCGGGAGTGTAAGAGGCAATGAGCAGTTCTTC. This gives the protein CAAKDSGSVRGNEQFF.

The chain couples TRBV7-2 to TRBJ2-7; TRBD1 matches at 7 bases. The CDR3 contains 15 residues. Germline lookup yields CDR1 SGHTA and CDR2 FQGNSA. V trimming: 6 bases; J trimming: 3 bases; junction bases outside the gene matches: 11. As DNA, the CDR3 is TGTGCCAGCAGGCCCCCCGGGACAGACCTCTACGAGCAGTACTTC. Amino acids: CASRPPGTDLYEQYF.

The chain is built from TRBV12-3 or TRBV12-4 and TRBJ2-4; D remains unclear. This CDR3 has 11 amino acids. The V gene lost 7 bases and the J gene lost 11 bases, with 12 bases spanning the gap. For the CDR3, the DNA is TGTGCCAGCACCCTGGGCGCGGTTCAGTACTTC. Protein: CASTLGAVQYF.

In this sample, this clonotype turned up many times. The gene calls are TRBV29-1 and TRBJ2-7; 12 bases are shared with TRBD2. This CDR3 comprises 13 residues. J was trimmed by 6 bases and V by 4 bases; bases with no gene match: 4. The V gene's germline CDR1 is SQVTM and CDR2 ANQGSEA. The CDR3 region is CSVGTSGTREQYF. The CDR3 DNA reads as TGCAGCGTTGGGACTAGCGGGACTCGCGAGCAGTACTTC.

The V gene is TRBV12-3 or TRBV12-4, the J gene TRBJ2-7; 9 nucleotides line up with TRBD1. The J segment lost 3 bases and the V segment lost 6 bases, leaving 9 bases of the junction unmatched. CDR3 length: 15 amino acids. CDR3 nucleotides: TGTGCCAGCAGCCGCCCGGGACAGGGTATCTACGAGCAGTACTTC. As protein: CASSRPGQGIYEQYF.

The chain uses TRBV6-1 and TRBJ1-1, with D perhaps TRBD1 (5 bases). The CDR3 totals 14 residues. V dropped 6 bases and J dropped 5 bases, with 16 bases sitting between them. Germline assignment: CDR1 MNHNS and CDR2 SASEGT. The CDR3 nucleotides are TGTGCCAGCAGGGGGGAGGGGACGTGGACTGAAGCTTTCTTT. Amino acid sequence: CASRGEGTWTEAFF.

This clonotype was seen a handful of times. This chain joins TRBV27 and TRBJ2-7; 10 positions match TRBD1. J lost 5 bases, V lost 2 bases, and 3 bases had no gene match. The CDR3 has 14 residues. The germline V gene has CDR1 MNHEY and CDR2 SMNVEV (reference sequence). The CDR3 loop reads CASSLKGTGDEQYF. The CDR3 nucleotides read TGTGCCAGCAGTTTAAAAGGGACAGGGGACGAGCAGTACTTC.

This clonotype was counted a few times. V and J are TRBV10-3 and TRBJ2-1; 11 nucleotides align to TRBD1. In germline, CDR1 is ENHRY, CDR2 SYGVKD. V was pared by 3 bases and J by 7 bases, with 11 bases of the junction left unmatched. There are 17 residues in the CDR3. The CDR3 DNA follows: TGTGCCATCAGTGACCAACCGGGACAGGGGGGTCGTAATGAGCAGTTCTTC. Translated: CAISDQPGQGGRNEQFF.

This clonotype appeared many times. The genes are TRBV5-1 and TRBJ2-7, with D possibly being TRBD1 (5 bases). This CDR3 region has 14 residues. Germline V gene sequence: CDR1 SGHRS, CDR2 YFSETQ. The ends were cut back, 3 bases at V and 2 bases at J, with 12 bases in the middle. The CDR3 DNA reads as TGCGCCAGCAGCTCCTCTCCAGGGCCCTACGAGCAGTACTTC. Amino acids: CASSSSPGPYEQYF.

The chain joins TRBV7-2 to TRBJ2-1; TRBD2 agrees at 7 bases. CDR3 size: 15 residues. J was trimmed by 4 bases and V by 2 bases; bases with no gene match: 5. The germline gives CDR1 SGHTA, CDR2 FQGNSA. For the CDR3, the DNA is TGTGCCAGCAGCTTAAGTACCGGGAGGTACAATGAGCAGTTCTTC. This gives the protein CASSLSTGRYNEQFF.